These 23 T cell receptor beta chains originate from one sample sequenced in a study of blood T cell repertoires in COVID-19. The protocol was immunoSEQ multiplex PCR, while the TCRdb copy is restricted to in-frame clones and leaves out a portion. Of 76,000 or so clones in the sample, roughly 90% were seen once. Sequencing was performed on peripheral blood. The receptors come from a man older than 75 in a cohort sampled during active COVID-19.

This clone appeared a single time. J is TRBJ1-2 and V is TRBV18, with 10 bases matching TRBD1. In germline, CDR1 is KGHSH, CDR2 LQKENI. With V trimmed by 2 bases and J by 4 bases, 7 bases remained unmatched. This CDR3 contains 16 residues. The CDR3 is CASSPGTGASGYGYTF. Written as DNA, the CDR3 is TGTGCCAGCTCACCAGGGACAGGGGCATCGGGCTATGGCTACACCTTC.

The genes are TRBV2 and TRBJ2-1; 7 bases match TRBD2. V trimming: 6 bases; J trimming: 5 bases; junction bases outside the gene matches: 10. This CDR3 is 15 amino acids long. Germline CDR1 SNHLY, CDR2 FYNNEI. The CDR3 spells CASRGERLANNEQFF. The CDR3 DNA is TGTGCCAGCAGGGGGGAAAGACTAGCAAACAATGAGCAGTTCTTC.

The chain has TRBV3-1 (or the pseudogene TRBV3-2) and TRBJ1-1, with 10 bases matching TRBD1. This CDR3 has 15 residues. Germline values: CDR1 LGHDT, CDR2 YNNKEL (reference sequence). V lost 4 bases to trimming and J lost 5 bases; unmatched junction nucleotides: 7. CDR3 loop: CASSRDRGRRTEAFF. CDR3 nucleotides: TGTGCCAGCAGCCGAGACAGGGGGCGAAGAACTGAAGCTTTCTTT.

The CDR3: CASSPSGDQPQHF. The CDR3 DNA is TGTGCCAGCAGCCCCTCAGGGGATCAGCCCCAGCATTTT. The chain couples TRBV3-1 (or the pseudogene TRBV3-2) to TRBJ1-5; D perhaps matches TRBD1 (6 bases). The germline gives CDR1 LGHDT, CDR2 YNNKEL (reference sequence). This CDR3 is 13 amino acids long. Trimming removed 4 bases at V and 5 bases at J, with 9 bases between.

The CDR3 sequence is CASRDRDDEQFF. The CDR3 bases are TGTGCCAGCAGGGACAGGGACGATGAGCAGTTCTTC. The chain is built from TRBV5-4 and TRBJ2-1; the match to TRBD1 covers 8 bases. Unmatched junction bases numbered 3, after V lost 5 bases and J lost 8 bases. This CDR3 has 12 amino acids. Germline V CDR1 and CDR2: SGHNT, YYREEE (reference sequence).

This chain links TRBV5-1 with TRBJ1-1, with TRBD1 identical over 9 bases. The length of the CDR3 is 14 residues. Per germline, CDR1 SGHRS and CDR2 YFSETQ. Trimming at V came to 4 bases and at J to 1 base, leaving 2 bases not matched to a gene. The CDR3 region has the DNA TGCGCCAGCAGCACGGGACAGGGGAACACTGAAGCTTTCTTT. This sequence encodes CASSTGQGNTEAFF.

This sequence joins TRBV5-4 and TRBJ1-4; no firm D call. The germline V gene encodes CDR1 SGHNT and CDR2 YYREEE (reference sequence). V lost 1 base and J lost 5, with 12 bases in between. The CDR3 has 15 amino acids. The chain's CDR3 is CASSLRSGINEKLFF. The DNA of the CDR3 is TGTGCCAGCAGCTTGCGGTCAGGCATAAATGAAAAACTGTTTTTT.

The chain joins TRBV3-1 (or the pseudogene TRBV3-2) to TRBJ1-1; TRBD1 matches at 7 bases. CDR3 length equals 14 residues. Looked up from germline, CDR1 is LGHDT and CDR2 is YNNKEL (reference sequence). The J segment lost 1 base and the V segment lost 4 bases, leaving 3 bases of the junction unmatched. CDR3 in amino acids: CASSPRTGNTEAFF. The CDR3 bases are TGTGCCAGCAGCCCGAGGACAGGGAACACTGAAGCTTTCTTT.

The chain couples TRBV19 to TRBJ1-1; 9 bases line up with TRBD1. After removal of 10 bases from V and 7 bases from J, the junction contained 13 bases not matched to a gene. The CDR3 is made up of 14 amino acids. Germline values: CDR1 LNHDA, CDR2 SQIVND (reference sequence). The CDR3 reads CATPRTGDSGEAFF. In DNA form, the CDR3 reads TGTGCCACCCCAAGGACAGGGGATTCCGGTGAAGCTTTCTTT. The complete variable domain, with remaining parts taken from reference TRBV19 and TRBJ1-1, reads DGGITQSPKYLFRKEGQNVTLSCEQNLNHDAMYWYRQDPGQGLRLIYYSQIVNDFQKGDIAEGYSVSREKKESFPLTVTSAQKNPTAFYLCATPRTGDSGEAFFGQGTRLTVV.

The chain combines TRBV6-7 with TRBJ1-4; TRBD1 is a possible D gene (6 bases). TRBV6-7 is an ORF; its function is uncertain. V was shortened by 0 bases and J by 8 bases, with 19 bases between the two germline ends. The CDR3 runs to 17 residues. CDR3 nucleotides: TGTGCCAGCAGTTACTCCTCCGGGACATTGATTTCCGAAAAACTGTTTTTT. Translated, it gives CASSYSSGTLISEKLFF.

V and J are TRBV6-5 and TRBJ1-1; 9 bases agree with TRBD1. The CDR3 covers 11 residues. V gave up 7 bases and J gave up 7 bases; unmatched junction bases: 1. Per the germline V gene, CDR1 is MNHEY and CDR2 is SVGAGI. The CDR3 coding sequence is TGTGCCAGCACGGGACAGGGTGAAGCTTTCTTT. It is translated as CASTGQGEAFF.

The table lists this clone with a count of one. The chain has TRBV6-5 and TRBJ1-3; D remains ambiguous. The V gene's germline CDR1 is MNHEY and CDR2 SVGAGI. The germline V and J ends were trimmed by 9 bases and 0 bases, with 9 bases remaining between them. The CDR3 contains 13 residues. This chain's CDR3 is CASKMSSGNTIYF. The DNA for the CDR3 is TGTGCCAGTAAGATGAGCTCTGGAAACACCATATATTTT.

The CDR3 coding sequence is TGTGCCAGCTCACTGCGTAGACTAGCGGGGGCCGAGAGCACCGGGGAGCTGTTTTTT. This encodes CASSLRRLAGAESTGELFF. The J gene is TRBJ2-2, the V gene TRBV18; the match to TRBD2 covers 12 bases. Germline CDR1 KGHSH, CDR2 LQKENI. The J segment lost 4 bases and the V segment lost 4 bases, leaving 13 bases of the junction unmatched. CDR3 length: 19 residues.

The CDR3 sequence: CASSEGYSYNSPLHF. CDR3 in DNA: TGCGCCAGCTCGGAGGGGTACTCCTATAATTCACCCCTCCACTTT. V and J are TRBV5-1 and TRBJ1-6; TRBD1 is a possible D gene (5 bases). This CDR3 contains 15 residues. The germline V gene encodes CDR1 SGHRS and CDR2 YFSETQ. Trimming took 7 bases from V and 0 from J, leaving 11 bases between them.

The V gene is TRBV7-2, the J gene TRBJ1-6, with a possible D match to TRBD1 (6 bases). CDR1 SGHTA and CDR2 FQGNSA come from the germline V gene. The CDR3 runs to 15 residues. The ends were cut back, 1 base at V and 10 bases at J, with 14 bases in the middle. In DNA, the CDR3 is TGTGCCAGCAGCTTAGTGCAGGGGCTCAGCTCACCCCTCCACTTT. This sequence encodes CASSLVQGLSSPLHF.

This clone was recorded only once. The chain has TRBV14 and TRBJ1-4; D is unresolved. The germline V gene has CDR1 SGHDN and CDR2 FVKESK. This CDR3 region has 14 residues. V was shortened by 2 bases and J by 8 bases, with 12 bases between the two germline ends. The CDR3 protein is CASSQSGLFEKLFF. The CDR3 region has the DNA TGTGCCAGCAGCCAATCGGGTCTTTTCGAAAAACTGTTTTTT.

The chain uses TRBV10-2 and TRBJ2-2; 11 nucleotides match TRBD2. Germline CDR1 WSHSY, CDR2 SAAADI. The V gene end was trimmed by 7 bases and the J gene end by 4 bases; junction bases not matched to a gene: 8. The CDR3 covers 16 residues. DNA for the CDR3: TGCGCCAGCACATCCCTAGCGGGGGGCCTCACCGGGGAGCTGTTTTTT. This encodes CASTSLAGGLTGELFF.

This rearrangement joins TRBV9 to TRBJ1-1, with 7 positions matching TRBD1. Trimming removed 3 bases from V and 6 bases from J; junction bases left unmatched: 14. In germline, CDR1 is SGDLS, CDR2 YYNGEE. The length of the CDR3 is 16 residues. The DNA for the CDR3 is TGTGCCAGCAGCGGCGCTGACAGGGTCTCGGGTCCTGAAGCTTTCTTT. Translated: CASSGADRVSGPEAFF.

The chain carries TRBV7-2 and TRBJ1-3, with D perhaps matching TRBD1 (6 bases). CDR1 is SGHTA, CDR2 FQGNSA, per germline. The V and J ends lost 5 bases and 0 bases respectively, with 8 bases between them. The CDR3 runs to 14 residues. The CDR3 DNA reads as TGTGCCAGCAGCACAGGGTACTCTGGAAACACCATATATTTT. Its protein product is CASSTGYSGNTIYF.

Many counts were recorded for this clone. This chain connects TRBV5-1 to TRBJ1-2, with D perhaps matching TRBD1 (6 bases). The length of the CDR3 is 13 residues. V was cut by 2 bases and J by 7 bases, with 12 bases left in between. The germline V gene encodes CDR1 SGHRS and CDR2 YFSETQ. The CDR3 loop is CASSLLSDSGYTF. CDR3 nucleotides: TGCGCCAGCAGCTTATTATCGGACAGTGGCTACACCTTC.

The V and J genes are TRBV9 and TRBJ1-4, with D possibly TRBD1 on 6 matching bases. The CDR3 totals 15 residues. Trimming left V 5 bases short and J 8 bases short, with 19 bases between. Germline CDR1 is SGDLS and CDR2 is YYNGEE. CDR3 sequence reads: CASSASATGGEKLFF. The CDR3 DNA is TGTGCCAGCAGTGCCTCCGCGACAGGAGGAGAAAAACTGTTTTTT.

This chain joins TRBV6-4 and TRBJ2-5; TRBD1 matches at 9 bases. There are 18 residues in the CDR3. Germline values: CDR1 MRHNA, CDR2 SNTAGT. V lost 7 bases and J lost 3; bases outside the gene matches: 18. Written as DNA, the CDR3 is TGTGCCAGCACCGAACGGAAGGACAGGGGAGATTCGAAAGAGACCCAGTACTTC. Its protein is CASTERKDRGDSKETQYF.

The chain combines TRBV3-1 (or the pseudogene TRBV3-2) with TRBJ1-1, with no clear D. The CDR3 is 16 residues long. Trimming shortened V by 0 bases and J by 0 bases, and 11 bases separated the two germline ends. The germline gives CDR1 LGHDT, CDR2 YNNKEL (reference sequence). CDR3 sequence (DNA): TGTGCCAGCAGCCAAGATCGCTGGAGTATGAACACTGAAGCTTTCTTT. Its translation: CASSQDRWSMNTEAFF.